What follows are 32 T cell receptor beta chains derived from one specimen sequenced in a study of T cell responses to AZD1222 COVID-19 vaccine. Here immunoSEQ multiplex PCR was the method, and the copy in TCRdb shows in-frame clones only, minus some. The top ten hold around 7% of the sample, which has 45,000 to 60,000 clones, about 83% seen once. Here the sequenced sample was peripheral blood, taken on day 0 of AZD1222 vaccination. These receptors were taken from an adult in good health.

The chain employs TRBV6-6 and TRBJ2-2, with 7 bases that match TRBD1. The CDR3 is 14 amino acids. With 5 bases clipped from V and 5 bases from J, the junction kept 5 bases outside the gene matches. The germline V gene has CDR1 MNHNY and CDR2 SVGAGI (reference sequence). CDR3: CASSHTGDTGELFF. CDR3 DNA: TGTGCCAGCAGTCATACAGGGGATACCGGGGAGCTGTTTTTT.

V and J are TRBV11-3 and TRBJ2-1; TRBD2 matches at 11 bases. The ends lost 1 base at V and 5 bases at J; junction bases unmatched: 7. This CDR3 is 17 amino acids long. Germline loops: CDR1 SGHNT, CDR2 YENEEA. For the CDR3, the DNA is TGTGCCAGCAGCTTAGCCCGGGGACTAGCGGCTGACAATGAGCAGTTCTTC. Protein product: CASSLARGLAADNEQFF.

V is TRBV7-9 and J is TRBJ2-3, with a possible D match to TRBD1 (5 bases). This CDR3 is built from 12 residues. V was trimmed by 5 bases and J by 8 bases, leaving 11 bases between them. Germline CDR1 and CDR2: SEHNR and FQNEAQ (reference sequence). The CDR3, as DNA: TGTGCCAGCAGCCCCATAGGGGCTACGCAGTATTTT. The encoded protein is CASSPIGATQYF.

This chain links TRBV5-8 with TRBJ1-2; D gene unclear. The CDR3 has 12 amino acids. V was shortened by 3 bases and J by 8 bases, with 11 bases between the two germline ends. The germline gives CDR1 SGHTS, CDR2 YDEGEE. The CDR3 spells CASSYGRSGYTF. The CDR3 DNA reads TGTGCCAGCAGCTATGGGAGATCGGGCTACACCTTC. The full variable domain, rest sourced from reference TRBV5-8 and TRBJ1-2, is EAGVTQSPTHLIKTRGQQATLRCSPISGHTSVYWYQQALGLGLQFLLWYDEGEERNRGNFPPRFSGRQFPNYSSELNVNALELEDSALYLCASSYGRSGYTFGSGTRLTVV.

The chain employs TRBV11-2 and TRBJ2-1; no definite D call. The germline gives CDR1 SGHAT, CDR2 FQNNGV. The V end was cut by 2 bases, the J end by 7 bases, with 9 bases between. CDR3 length: 13 residues. As DNA, the CDR3 is TGTGCCAGCAGCTTAATGGGGAAGAATGAGCAGTTCTTC. Translating it yields CASSLMGKNEQFF.

This sequence joins TRBV6-5 and TRBJ2-1; 11 positions agree with TRBD1. The ends lost 6 bases at V and 9 bases at J; junction bases unmatched: 10. CDR1 MNHEY and CDR2 SVGAGI come from the germline V gene. The CDR3 consists of 15 residues. This CDR3 is CASRPGTGGNGEQFF. CDR3 in DNA: TGTGCCAGCAGACCCGGGACAGGGGGTAACGGTGAGCAGTTCTTC.

The sample holds one count of this clone. The germline gene is not matched at one end of the junction; a read error may be the cause. The V and J genes are TRBV19 and TRBJ2-2; tentative D call: TRBD2 (5 bases). CDR3 length: 12 residues. Germline V lookup: CDR1 LNHDA, CDR2 SQIVND (reference sequence). This chain's CDR3 is CASSYLAGKLFF. In DNA form, the CDR3 reads TGTGCCAGTAGCTATTTAGCCGGGAAGCTGTTTTTT.

The chain has TRBV29-1 and TRBJ2-1; D possibly corresponds to TRBD1 (6 bases). Germline lookup yields CDR1 SQVTM and CDR2 ANQGSEA. V lost 7 bases and J 6 bases, leaving 19 bases between the germline ends. The CDR3 sequence is 14 residues long. DNA of the CDR3: TGCAGCGGCCGGGACAACCCTGACAGCAATGAGCAGTTCTTC. Translated: CSGRDNPDSNEQFF.

This chain uses TRBV28 with TRBJ1-5; the D is unclear. Trimming pared 7 bases from V and 0 bases from J, leaving 7 bases between. Germline V gives CDR1 MDHEN, CDR2 SYDVKM. The CDR3 runs to 13 residues. CDR3 DNA sequence: TGTGCCAGCACCATTTATAGCAATCAGCCCCAGCATTTT. It yields the protein CASTIYSNQPQHF.

V is TRBV6-1 and J is TRBJ1-4; tentative D call: TRBD1 (5 bases). This CDR3 contains 16 residues. Germline-derived CDR1 and CDR2 are MNHNS and SASEGT. Trimming pared 4 bases from V and 0 bases from J, leaving 12 bases between. Here the CDR3 reads CASSGRGGSTNEKLFF. The CDR3, as DNA: TGTGCCAGCAGTGGAAGGGGCGGTTCAACTAATGAAAAACTGTTTTTT.

This chain links TRBV6-1 with TRBJ1-5; no definite D call. The V gene lost 2 bases and the J gene lost 0 bases, with 5 bases spanning the gap. The CDR3 has 14 amino acids. The germline gives CDR1 MNHNS, CDR2 SASEGT. For the CDR3, the DNA is TGTGCCAGCAGTGAAAGCAGTAGCAATCAGCCCCAGCATTTT. Its translation: CASSESSSNQPQHF.

CDR3 sequence reads: CASSIGAGSTYEQYF. The CDR3 nucleotides are TGTGCCAGTAGTATAGGGGCAGGGTCCACCTACGAGCAGTACTTC. The chain carries TRBV19 and TRBJ2-7; TRBD1 is a possible D gene (5 bases). V lost 1 base, J lost 2 bases, and 12 bases lay in between. Germline assignment: CDR1 LNHDA and CDR2 SQIVND (reference sequence). The CDR3 has 15 residues.

The chain employs TRBV11-2 and TRBJ2-2, with D uncertain. The V and J ends lost 3 bases and 4 bases respectively, with 12 bases between them. Germline CDR1 reads SGHAT; CDR2 reads FQNNGV. The CDR3 loop spans 15 amino acids. The CDR3 region has the DNA TGTGCCAGCAGCTTGGATCATCAGTTCACCGGGGAGCTGTTTTTT. Protein sequence: CASSLDHQFTGELFF. The variable domain in full, with the rest retrieved from reference TRBV11-2 and TRBJ2-2, is EAGVAQSPRYKIIEKRQSVAFWCNPISGHATLYWYQQILGQGPKLLIQFQNNGVVDDSQLPKDRFSAERLKGVDSTLKIQPAKLEDSAVYLCASSLDHQFTGELFFGEGSRLTVL.

The chain carries TRBV20-1 and TRBJ2-4; no definite D call. Trimming removed 3 bases from V and 2 bases from J, with 17 bases in between. The CDR3 extends over 16 amino acids. Germline-derived CDR1 and CDR2 are DFQATT and SNEGSKA (reference sequence). CDR3 sequence reads: CSASVGRMRTKNIQYF. CDR3 sequence (DNA): TGCAGTGCTAGTGTTGGACGGATGAGGACCAAAAACATTCAGTACTTC.

The chain recombines TRBV5-4 with TRBJ2-3; D is undetermined. V was cut by 1 base and J by 0 bases, with 6 bases left in between. The germline gives CDR1 SGHNT, CDR2 YYREEE (reference sequence). The CDR3 contains 14 residues. Written as DNA, the CDR3 is TGTGCCAGCAGCTTGAAGGGAAGCACAGATACGCAGTATTTT. Protein: CASSLKGSTDTQYF. The complete variable domain, with remaining parts taken from reference TRBV5-4 and TRBJ2-3, reads ETGVTQSPTHLIKTRGQQVTLRCSSQSGHNTVSWYQQALGQGPQFIFQYYREEENGRGNFPPRFSGLQFPNYSSELNVNALELDDSALYLCASSLKGSTDTQYFGPGTRLTVL.

The chain carries TRBV28 and TRBJ1-3, with 9 bases that match TRBD1. Germline V gene lookup returns CDR1 MDHEN and CDR2 SYDVKM. The CDR3 is made up of 15 amino acids. The V and J ends lost 2 bases and 2 bases, in that order; junction bases with no gene match: 1. CDR3 in amino acids: CASSLGDRAGNTIYF. DNA of the CDR3: TGTGCCAGCAGTTTAGGGGACAGGGCTGGAAACACCATATATTTT.

The chain combines TRBV5-1 with TRBJ1-2; TRBD1 matches 8 bases. The length of the CDR3 is 17 residues. Germline V gene lookup returns CDR1 SGHRS and CDR2 YFSETQ. The V gene end was trimmed by 4 bases and the J gene end by 2 bases; junction bases not matched to a gene: 13. CDR3 sequence: CASSDKPKTGANYGYTF. The CDR3 DNA sequence: TGCGCCAGCAGCGATAAACCAAAGACAGGGGCGAACTATGGCTACACCTTC.

J is TRBJ1-5 and V is TRBV11-2; TRBD1 might be the D (5 bases). Germline V gene sequence: CDR1 SGHAT, CDR2 FQNNGV. Trimming cost V 5 bases and J 4 bases, with 9 bases left between them. This CDR3 is 13 amino acids long. CDR3: CASSDRGNQPQHF. The DNA of the CDR3 is TGTGCCAGCAGCGACAGAGGTAATCAGCCCCAGCATTTT.

This clone was counted only a few times. V and J are TRBV5-1 and TRBJ2-7; unclear D gene. The CDR3 spans 14 residues. V shed 4 bases and J shed 0 bases, with 11 bases lying between them. CDR1 and CDR2 from the germline V gene are SGHRS and YFSETQ. Written as DNA, the CDR3 is TGCGCCAGCAGCCCTGATCCTTTCTCCTACGAGCAGTACGTC. Translating it yields CASSPDPFSYEQYV.

The chain combines TRBV5-6 with TRBJ2-7; tentative D call: TRBD1 (6 bases). This CDR3 has 14 residues. Deletions cut 2 bases from V and 3 bases from J, with 12 bases between. Germline V CDR1 and CDR2: SGHDT, YYEEEE. In nucleotides, the CDR3 is TGTGCCAGCAGCTTTGCAGGGACAAGCTACGAGCAGTACTTC. It specifies CASSFAGTSYEQYF.

The V call is TRBV19, the J call TRBJ1-5, with 11 bases aligning to TRBD1. J was trimmed by 5 bases and V by 10 bases; bases with no gene match: 10. The CDR3 totals 15 residues. Germline lookup yields CDR1 LNHDA and CDR2 SQIVND (reference sequence). The CDR3 sequence is CATKGQGGVDQPQHF. The CDR3 region has the DNA TGTGCCACCAAGGGACAGGGGGGAGTAGATCAGCCCCAGCATTTT.

This clone came up once. This chain connects TRBV1 to TRBJ1-3; whether TRBD1, the table's D call, matches the DNA was not checked. TRBV1 is a pseudogene locus. The CDR3 extends over 20 amino acids. In nucleotides, the CDR3 is TGCACCAGCAGCCACACGACCGGGACAGGGAGATTATGCTCTGGAAACACCATATATTTT. It yields the protein CTSSHTTGTGRLCSGNTIYF.

This clone was seen a few times. The chain is built from TRBV7-9 and TRBJ2-7; D unclear. V was shortened by 2 bases and J by 4 bases, with 6 bases between the two germline ends. The CDR3 covers 12 residues. The germline V gene encodes CDR1 SEHNR and CDR2 FQNEAQ (reference sequence). This chain's CDR3 is CASSLSGYEQYV. The CDR3, as DNA: TGTGCCAGCAGCTTAAGTGGGTACGAGCAGTACGTC.

This chain connects TRBV6-6 to TRBJ1-5, with TRBD1 identical over 8 bases. Germline values: CDR1 MNHNY, CDR2 SVGAGI (reference sequence). J lost 0 bases, V lost 5 bases, and 6 bases had no gene match. This CDR3 is 16 amino acids long. DNA of the CDR3: TGTGCCAGCAGTCTCCGGACAGGGAATAGCAATCAGCCCCAGCATTTT. Translation gives CASSLRTGNSNQPQHF.

The J gene is TRBJ2-2, the V gene TRBV27; a possible D gene is TRBD1 (6 bases). CDR1 MNHEY and CDR2 SMNVEV come from the germline V gene (reference sequence). This CDR3 has 15 amino acids. Trimming removed 3 bases from V and 2 bases from J, with 10 bases in between. CDR3 coding DNA: TGTGCCAGCAGTTTCAGGACAGATAACACCGGGGAGCTGTTTTTT. This gives the protein CASSFRTDNTGELFF.

The J gene is TRBJ2-1, the V gene TRBV6-8; a weak D match, TRBD2 (6 bases). Deletions cut 4 bases from V and 7 bases from J, with 17 bases between. This CDR3 is built from 15 residues. CDR1 is MNHGY and CDR2 is SAAAGT in the germline V gene. CDR3 protein: CASSWGERRRNEQFF. The CDR3 DNA is TGTGCCAGCAGTTGGGGGGAGCGCCGGAGAAATGAGCAGTTCTTC.

The chain links TRBV7-9 to TRBJ1-5; TRBD1 agrees at 8 bases. Germline V gene lookup returns CDR1 SEHNR and CDR2 FQNEAQ (reference sequence). Losses at the gene ends were 3 bases for V and 4 bases for J; bases not matched to a gene: 5. This CDR3 region has 15 residues. The CDR3 DNA reads as TGTGCCAGCAGCTTCGGGACAGGACTAAATCAGCCCCAGCATTTT. This translates into CASSFGTGLNQPQHF.

The chain couples TRBV5-4 to TRBJ1-5, with 7 bases aligning to TRBD1. V gave up 4 bases and J gave up 5 bases; unmatched junction bases: 3. The length of the CDR3 is 13 residues. Germline CDR1 reads SGHNT; CDR2 reads YYREEE (reference sequence). CDR3 nucleotide sequence: TGTGCCAGCAGCCGTGGACAGGATCAGCCCCAGCATTTT. Translating gives CASSRGQDQPQHF.

V gene TRBV6-2 or TRBV6-3 combines with J gene TRBJ1-2; 9 positions agree with TRBD1. Germline V gives CDR1 MNHEY, CDR2 SVGEGT. V trimming: 5 bases; J trimming: 4 bases; junction bases outside the gene matches: 8. This CDR3 contains 15 residues. CDR3 protein: CASSPHPTGGYGYTF. The CDR3 nucleotides are TGTGCCAGCAGTCCCCACCCGACAGGGGGCTATGGCTACACCTTC.

V and J are TRBV29-1 and TRBJ1-4; no clear D gene. Germline values: CDR1 SQVTM, CDR2 ANQGSEA. The CDR3 length is 13 residues. Deletions cut 6 bases from V and 0 bases from J, with 8 bases between. The CDR3 coding sequence is TGCAGCGTCGCACAGTCAACTAATGAAAAACTGTTTTTT. Its protein product is CSVAQSTNEKLFF.

The rearrangement joins TRBV7-9 to TRBJ1-4, with D unresolved. The CDR3 spans 12 residues. Germline V gene lookup returns CDR1 SEHNR and CDR2 FQNEAQ (reference sequence). V shed 6 bases and J shed 8 bases, with 10 bases lying between them. The CDR3 sequence is CASRKVSEKLFF. CDR3 DNA sequence: TGTGCCAGCAGGAAAGTCAGCGAAAAACTGTTTTTT.

The gene calls are TRBV6-5 and TRBJ1-2; no clear D. This CDR3 contains 14 residues. Germline V gene data show CDR1 as MNHEY and CDR2 as SVGAGI. V lost 5 bases and J lost 4, with 14 bases in between. DNA of the CDR3: TGTGCCAGCAGTCACGGTTTGGCTACCTATGGCTACACCTTC. Its translation: CASSHGLATYGYTF.